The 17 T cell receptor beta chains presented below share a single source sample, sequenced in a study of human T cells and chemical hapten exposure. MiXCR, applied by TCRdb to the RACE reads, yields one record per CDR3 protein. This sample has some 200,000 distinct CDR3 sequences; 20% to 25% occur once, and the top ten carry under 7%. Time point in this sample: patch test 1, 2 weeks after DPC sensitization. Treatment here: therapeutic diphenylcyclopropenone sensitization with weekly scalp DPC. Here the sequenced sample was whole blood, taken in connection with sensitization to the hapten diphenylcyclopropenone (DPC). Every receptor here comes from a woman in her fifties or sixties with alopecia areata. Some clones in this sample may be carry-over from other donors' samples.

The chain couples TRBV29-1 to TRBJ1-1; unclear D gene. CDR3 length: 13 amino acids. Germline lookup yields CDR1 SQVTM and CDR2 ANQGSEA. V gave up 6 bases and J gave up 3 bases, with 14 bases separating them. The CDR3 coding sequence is TGCAGCGTCAATCTGATGGGTGACACTGAAGCTTTCTTT. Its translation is CSVNLMGDTEAFF.

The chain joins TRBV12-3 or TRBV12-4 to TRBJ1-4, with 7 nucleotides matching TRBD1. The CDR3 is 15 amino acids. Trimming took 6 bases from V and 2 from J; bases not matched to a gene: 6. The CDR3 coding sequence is TGTGCCAGCAGCCGACAGGGAACCACTAATGAAAAACTGTTTTTT. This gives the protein CASSRQGTTNEKLFF.

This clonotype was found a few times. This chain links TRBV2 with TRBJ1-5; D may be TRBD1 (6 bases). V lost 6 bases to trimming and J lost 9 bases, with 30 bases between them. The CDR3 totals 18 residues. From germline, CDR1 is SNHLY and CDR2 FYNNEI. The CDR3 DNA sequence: TGTGCCAGCAGGCCGGACAGCCCTGAGCGACGTGCCCCAGGGCCCCAGCATTTT. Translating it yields CASRPDSPERRAPGPQHF.

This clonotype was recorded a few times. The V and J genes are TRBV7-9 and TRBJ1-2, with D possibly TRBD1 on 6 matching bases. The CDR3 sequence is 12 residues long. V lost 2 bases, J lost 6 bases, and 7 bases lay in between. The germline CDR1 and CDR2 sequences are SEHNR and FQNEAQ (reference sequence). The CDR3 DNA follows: TGTGCCAGCAGCTTAAGGGGGAATGGCTACACCTTC. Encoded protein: CASSLRGNGYTF.

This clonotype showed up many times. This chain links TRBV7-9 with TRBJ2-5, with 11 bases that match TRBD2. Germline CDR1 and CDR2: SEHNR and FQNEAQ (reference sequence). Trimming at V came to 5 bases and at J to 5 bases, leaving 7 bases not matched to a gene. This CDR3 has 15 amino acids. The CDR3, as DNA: TGTGCCAGCAGCCGTAGCGGGAGGGGCCGTGAGACCCAGTACTTC. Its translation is CASSRSGRGRETQYF.

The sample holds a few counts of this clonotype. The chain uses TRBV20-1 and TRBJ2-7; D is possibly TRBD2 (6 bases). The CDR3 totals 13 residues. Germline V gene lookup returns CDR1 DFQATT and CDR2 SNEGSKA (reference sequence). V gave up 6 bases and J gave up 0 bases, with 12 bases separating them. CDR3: CSAVSGFSYEQYF. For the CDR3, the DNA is TGCAGTGCCGTTAGCGGATTCTCCTACGAGCAGTACTTC.

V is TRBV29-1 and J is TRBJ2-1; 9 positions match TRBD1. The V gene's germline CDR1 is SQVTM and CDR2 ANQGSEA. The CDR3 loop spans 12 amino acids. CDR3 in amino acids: CTIRTGDNEQFF. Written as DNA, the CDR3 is TGCACCATCAGGACAGGGGACAATGAGCAGTTCTTC.

The CDR3 DNA reads TGTGCCAGCAGCCCCACGGGGGCGGGAAACTCGTGGCAAGAGACCCAGTACTTC. Translation: CASSPTGAGNSWQETQYF. The rearrangement uses TRBV3-1 and TRBJ2-5; D assignment may be TRBD1 or TRBD2 (6 bases each). Germline-derived CDR1 and CDR2 are LGHDT and YNNKEL (reference sequence). The V end lost 4 bases, the J end lost 2 bases, and 23 bases lay between the germline ends. This CDR3 has 18 amino acids.

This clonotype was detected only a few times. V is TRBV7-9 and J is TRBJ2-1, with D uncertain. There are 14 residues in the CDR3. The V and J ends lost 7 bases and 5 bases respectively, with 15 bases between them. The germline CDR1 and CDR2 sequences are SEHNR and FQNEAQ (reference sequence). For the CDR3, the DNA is TGTGCCAGCACCTCCCCTGTGAGAGACAATGAGCAGTTCTTC. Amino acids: CASTSPVRDNEQFF.

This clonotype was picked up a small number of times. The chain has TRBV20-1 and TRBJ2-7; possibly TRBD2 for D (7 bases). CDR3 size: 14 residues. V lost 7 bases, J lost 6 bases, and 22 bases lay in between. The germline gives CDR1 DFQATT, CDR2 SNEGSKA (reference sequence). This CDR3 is CSVRVPGEGGEQYF. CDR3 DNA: TGCAGTGTCAGGGTACCCGGGGAGGGGGGCGAGCAGTACTTC.

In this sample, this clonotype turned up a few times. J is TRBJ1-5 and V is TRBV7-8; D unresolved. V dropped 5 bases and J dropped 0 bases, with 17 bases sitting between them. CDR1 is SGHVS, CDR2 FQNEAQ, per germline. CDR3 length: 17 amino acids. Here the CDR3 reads CASSPSRRTNSNQPQHF. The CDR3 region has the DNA TGTGCCAGCAGCCCCTCCCGGCGAACAAATAGCAATCAGCCCCAGCATTTT.

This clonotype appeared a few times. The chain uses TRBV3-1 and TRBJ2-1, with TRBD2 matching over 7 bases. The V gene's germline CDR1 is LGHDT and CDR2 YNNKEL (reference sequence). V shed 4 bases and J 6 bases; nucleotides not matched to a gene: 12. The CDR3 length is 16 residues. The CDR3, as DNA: TGTGCCAGCAGCCCTCGGGTGGGCGGGAGTTCCAATGAGCAGTTCTTC. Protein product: CASSPRVGGSSNEQFF.

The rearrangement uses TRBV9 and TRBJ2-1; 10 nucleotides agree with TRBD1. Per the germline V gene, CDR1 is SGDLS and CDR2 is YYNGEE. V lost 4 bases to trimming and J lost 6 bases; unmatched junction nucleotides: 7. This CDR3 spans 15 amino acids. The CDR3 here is CASSSRQGAGNEQFF. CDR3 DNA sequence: TGTGCCAGCAGCTCTCGACAGGGGGCTGGCAATGAGCAGTTCTTC.

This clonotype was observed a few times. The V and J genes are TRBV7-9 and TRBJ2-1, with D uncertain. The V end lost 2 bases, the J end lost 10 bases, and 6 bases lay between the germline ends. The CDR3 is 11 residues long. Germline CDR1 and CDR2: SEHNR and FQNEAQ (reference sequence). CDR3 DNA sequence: TGTGCCAGCAGCTTACAAGGAGAGCAGTTCTTC. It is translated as CASSLQGEQFF.

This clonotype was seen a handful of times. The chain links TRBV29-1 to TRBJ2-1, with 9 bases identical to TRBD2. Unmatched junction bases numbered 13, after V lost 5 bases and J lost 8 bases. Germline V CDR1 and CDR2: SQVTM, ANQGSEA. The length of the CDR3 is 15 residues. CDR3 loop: CSVHEQVAGVYEQFF. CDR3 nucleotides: TGCAGCGTTCATGAGCAGGTAGCGGGAGTCTATGAGCAGTTCTTC.

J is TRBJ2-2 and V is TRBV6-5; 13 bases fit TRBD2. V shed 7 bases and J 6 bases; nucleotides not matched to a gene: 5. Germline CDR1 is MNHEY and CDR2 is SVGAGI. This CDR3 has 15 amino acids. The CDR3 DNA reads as TGTGCCAGCACCAGACTAGCGGGAGGTGCCGGGGAGCTGTTTTTT. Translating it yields CASTRLAGGAGELFF.

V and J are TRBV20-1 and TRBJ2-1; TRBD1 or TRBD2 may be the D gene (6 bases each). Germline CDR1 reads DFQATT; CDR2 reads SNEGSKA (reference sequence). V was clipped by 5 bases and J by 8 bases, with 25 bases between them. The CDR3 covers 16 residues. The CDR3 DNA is TGCAGTGCTTCCCCGGGGGCGGAAGGGCCTAAGGATGAGCAGTTCTTC. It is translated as CSASPGAEGPKDEQFF.